These 20 T cell receptor beta chains originate from one sample sequenced in a study of T cell repertoires in cytomegalovirus infection. These TCRs are of unknown antigen specificity. TCRdb re-called the reads through MiXCR, storing one row per CDR3 protein. The data contain 830,000 or so distinct CDR3 sequences, approximately 32% of them singletons. This specimen consisted of cultured CD8+ T cells from PBMCs, obtained from culture after CMV antigen stimulation. The source is a human donor in good health (CMV status not recorded). Some clones in this sample may be carry-over from other donors' samples.

This clonotype showed up just a few times. The chain links TRBV6-2 or TRBV6-3 to TRBJ2-2; D gene uncertain. Trimming removed 3 bases from V and 4 bases from J, with 6 bases in between. Germline values: CDR1 MNHEY, CDR2 SVGEGT. This CDR3 is 13 amino acids long. This chain's CDR3 is CASSYEFTGELFF. The DNA of the CDR3 is TGTGCCAGCAGTTATGAGTTCACCGGGGAGCTGTTTTTT.

This clonotype was seen more than once but under ten times. The chain recombines TRBV4-1 with TRBJ1-2; maybe TRBD1 (6 bases). CDR1 is MGHRA, CDR2 YSYEKL, per germline. Trimming left V 0 bases short and J 8 bases short, with 10 bases between. The CDR3 runs 13 residues. The CDR3 protein is CASSQDGDRGYTF. The CDR3 DNA reads TGCGCCAGCAGCCAAGATGGCGACAGGGGCTACACCTTC.

This clonotype was seen more than once but under ten times. This chain links TRBV20-1 with TRBJ1-1; D uncertain. V lost 0 bases to trimming and J lost 0 bases, with 17 bases between them. This CDR3 has 17 amino acids. Germline V gene sequence: CDR1 DFQATT, CDR2 SNEGSKA (reference sequence). The CDR3 coding sequence is TGCAGTGCTAGAGACGGGGTCACTAACTTAATGAACACTGAAGCTTTCTTT. The encoded protein is CSARDGVTNLMNTEAFF.

There are a few counts of this clonotype. This chain uses TRBV12-5 with TRBJ2-3; D is ambiguous. The CDR3 runs 11 residues. Trimming cost V 6 bases and J 6 bases, with 7 bases left between them. From germline, CDR1 is LGHNT and CDR2 FRNRAP. The CDR3 DNA reads as TGTGCTAGTGGCACGACGGATACGCAGTATTTT. Residues: CASGTTDTQYF.

The table lists this clonotype with a count of one. The chain joins TRBV2 to TRBJ1-1, with D maybe TRBD1 (6 bases). The V end was cut by 6 bases, the J end by 8 bases, with 10 bases between. CDR3 size: 11 residues. Germline V lookup: CDR1 SNHLY, CDR2 FYNNEI. This CDR3 reads CASRGGLEAFF. As DNA, the CDR3 is TGTGCCAGCAGAGGGGGGTTGGAAGCTTTCTTT.

There are many counts of this clonotype. The V call is TRBV6-1, the J call TRBJ2-5, with D possibly TRBD1 on 5 matching bases. The CDR3 extends over 15 amino acids. With 6 bases removed from V and 2 bases from J, the gap between germline ends came to 16 bases. Germline V gene lookup returns CDR1 MNHNS and CDR2 SASEGT. CDR3 in amino acids: CASSDETEPQETQYF. CDR3 nucleotide sequence: TGTGCCAGCAGCGACGAGACAGAACCTCAAGAGACCCAGTACTTC.

This clonotype was recorded many times. The rearrangement uses TRBV4-1 and TRBJ2-2, with D unclear. V was pared by 0 bases and J by 1 base, with 15 bases between. CDR3 length equals 18 residues. Germline CDR1 MGHRA, CDR2 YSYEKL. This CDR3 reads CASSQDIRYQRNTGELFF. The CDR3 region has the DNA TGCGCCAGCAGCCAAGATATACGGTACCAGCGGAACACCGGGGAGCTGTTTTTT.

This clonotype was counted a few times. The rearrangement uses TRBV29-1 and TRBJ2-7, with TRBD1 matching 8 bases. V gave up 6 bases and J gave up 2 bases; unmatched junction bases: 3. CDR1 and CDR2 (germline): SQVTM, ANQGSEA. This CDR3 region has 12 residues. As DNA, the CDR3 is TGCAGCGTGACAGGGGAAACCTACGAGCAGTACTTC. It yields the protein CSVTGETYEQYF.

The CDR3: CASSTLAGGAYEQYV. The CDR3 bases are TGTGCCAGCAGCACCCTGGCAGGGGGAGCCTACGAGCAGTACGTC. The chain has TRBV7-9 and TRBJ2-7; TRBD1 matches 7 bases. CDR3 size: 15 residues. In germline, CDR1 is SEHNR, CDR2 FQNEAQ (reference sequence). V trimming: 5 bases; J trimming: 2 bases; junction bases outside the gene matches: 9.

This rearrangement joins TRBV6-5 to TRBJ2-3, with 11 bases identical to TRBD1. Germline values: CDR1 MNHEY, CDR2 SVGAGI. The CDR3 runs to 19 residues. Trimming at V came to 0 bases and at J to 8 bases, leaving 16 bases not matched to a gene. CDR3: CASSYSLRVRDRGKGTQYF. In DNA, the CDR3 is TGTGCCAGCAGTTACTCGCTGCGGGTCCGGGACAGGGGGAAGGGTACGCAGTATTTT.

The gene calls are TRBV25-1 and TRBJ2-2; TRBD1 or TRBD2 may be the D gene (6 bases each). The CDR3 extends over 12 amino acids. The ends were cut back, 6 bases at V and 7 bases at J, with 9 bases in the middle. Germline V CDR1 and CDR2: MGHDK, SYGVNS. CDR3 sequence: CASRGGGGELFF. As DNA, the CDR3 is TGTGCCAGCAGAGGGGGAGGCGGGGAGCTGTTTTTT.

This sequence joins TRBV7-6 and TRBJ1-3; D possibly corresponds to TRBD1 (5 bases). The germline V gene encodes CDR1 SGHVS and CDR2 FNYEAQ. Trimming removed 5 bases at V and 4 bases at J, with 9 bases between. The CDR3 covers 13 residues. The CDR3 sequence: CASSRDHGNTIYF. CDR3 DNA: TGTGCCAGCAGCCGGGACCACGGAAACACCATATATTTT.

This clonotype was seen more than once but under ten times. The rearrangement uses TRBV7-2 and TRBJ2-2, with D possibly being TRBD1 or TRBD2 (6 bases each). The germline V gene encodes CDR1 SGHTA and CDR2 FQGNSA. V gave up 4 bases and J gave up 5 bases, with 14 bases separating them. The CDR3 runs 15 residues. The CDR3 coding sequence is TGTGCCAGCAGCTGGTGGGGGGCCGGGACCGGGGAGCTGTTTTTT. Translating it yields CASSWWGAGTGELFF.

This sequence joins TRBV7-9 and TRBJ2-7; unclear D gene. Germline V gene data show CDR1 as SEHNR and CDR2 as FQNEAQ (reference sequence). The CDR3 has 13 residues. Trimming took off 5 bases at V and 7 bases at J, with 15 bases between the two ends. The CDR3 nucleotides read TGTGCCAGCAGCCCCTATCGAGTCGATGAGCAGTACTTC. Translated, it gives CASSPYRVDEQYF.

The rearrangement joins TRBV29-1 to TRBJ2-2; D is unresolved. Trimming removed 3 bases from V and 2 bases from J, with 10 bases in between. In germline, CDR1 is SQVTM, CDR2 ANQGSEA. The CDR3 has 14 residues. CDR3 nucleotides: TGCAGCGTTGAGCTCCCAGGAAACACCGGGGAGCTGTTTTTT. This encodes CSVELPGNTGELFF.

The J gene is TRBJ1-2, the V gene TRBV9; D is perhaps TRBD1 (6 bases). There are 14 residues in the CDR3. Germline CDR1 reads SGDLS; CDR2 reads YYNGEE. V lost 6 bases and J lost 5, with 17 bases in between. CDR3 region: CASTVSGTSYGYTF. In DNA, the CDR3 is TGTGCCAGCACCGTTAGCGGGACATCATATGGCTACACCTTC. The full variable domain, rest sourced from reference TRBV9 and TRBJ1-2, is DSGVTQTPKHLITATGQRVTLRCSPRSGDLSVYWYQQSLDQGLQFLIQYYNGEERAKGNILERFSAQQFPDLHSELNLSSLELGDSALYFCASTVSGTSYGYTFGSGTRLTVV.

The rearrangement links TRBV27 to TRBJ2-7; 9 nucleotides align to TRBD1. Germline loops: CDR1 MNHEY, CDR2 SMNVEV (reference sequence). This CDR3 has 15 residues. Trimming at V came to 4 bases and at J to 3 bases, leaving 7 bases not matched to a gene. As DNA, the CDR3 is TGTGCCAGCAGTTCCTGGGACAGGGATCTCTACGAGCAGTACTTC. Encoded protein: CASSSWDRDLYEQYF.

V and J are TRBV6-6 and TRBJ1-1; D is undetermined. The CDR3 loop spans 13 amino acids. Deletions cut 0 bases from V and 7 bases from J, with 9 bases between. Looked up from germline, CDR1 is MNHNY and CDR2 is SVGAGI (reference sequence). The CDR3 region has the DNA TGTGCCAGCAGTTACTCTGAAGGGATTGAAGCTTTCTTT. Its translation is CASSYSEGIEAFF.

This clonotype showed up many times. V is TRBV7-6 and J is TRBJ2-1; tentatively, D is TRBD1 (6 bases). V lost 1 base and J lost 0, with 19 bases in between. The CDR3 covers 19 residues. Germline V lookup: CDR1 SGHVS, CDR2 FNYEAQ. The CDR3 loop is CASSLEAKRTEPSYNEQFF. CDR3 nucleotide sequence: TGTGCCAGCAGCTTAGAGGCAAAAAGGACAGAACCCTCCTACAATGAGCAGTTCTTC.

The chain uses TRBV14 and TRBJ1-2; D call uncertain. Germline CDR1 and CDR2: SGHDN and FVKESK. The CDR3 sequence is 15 residues long. The V end was cut by 6 bases, the J end by 10 bases, with 24 bases between. The CDR3 loop is CASSPKERYSRDYTF. CDR3 sequence (DNA): TGTGCCAGCAGTCCAAAAGAACGATACTCGCGTGACTACACCTTC. Supplemented by reference TRBV14 and TRBJ1-2, the full variable domain reads EAGVTQFPSHSVIEKGQTVTLRCDPISGHDNLYWYRRVMGKEIKFLLHFVKESKQDESGMPNNRFLAERTGGTYSTLKVQPAELEDSGVYFCASSPKERYSRDYTFGSGTRLTVV.